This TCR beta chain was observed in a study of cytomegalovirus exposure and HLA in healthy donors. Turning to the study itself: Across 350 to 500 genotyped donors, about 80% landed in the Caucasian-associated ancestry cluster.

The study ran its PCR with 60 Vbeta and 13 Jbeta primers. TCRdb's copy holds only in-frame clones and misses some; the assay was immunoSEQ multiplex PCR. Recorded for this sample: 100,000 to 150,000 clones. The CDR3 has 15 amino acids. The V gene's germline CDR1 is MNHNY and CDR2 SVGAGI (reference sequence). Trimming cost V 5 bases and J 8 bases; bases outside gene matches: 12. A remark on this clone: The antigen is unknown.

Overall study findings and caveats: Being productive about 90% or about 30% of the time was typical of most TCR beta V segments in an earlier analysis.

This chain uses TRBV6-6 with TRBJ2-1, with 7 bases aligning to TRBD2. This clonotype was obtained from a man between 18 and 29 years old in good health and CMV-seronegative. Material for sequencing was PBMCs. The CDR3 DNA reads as TGTGCCAGCAGTCGCGCAGCGGGAAGTGGGGATGAGCAGTTCTTC. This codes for CASSRAAGSGDEQFF.